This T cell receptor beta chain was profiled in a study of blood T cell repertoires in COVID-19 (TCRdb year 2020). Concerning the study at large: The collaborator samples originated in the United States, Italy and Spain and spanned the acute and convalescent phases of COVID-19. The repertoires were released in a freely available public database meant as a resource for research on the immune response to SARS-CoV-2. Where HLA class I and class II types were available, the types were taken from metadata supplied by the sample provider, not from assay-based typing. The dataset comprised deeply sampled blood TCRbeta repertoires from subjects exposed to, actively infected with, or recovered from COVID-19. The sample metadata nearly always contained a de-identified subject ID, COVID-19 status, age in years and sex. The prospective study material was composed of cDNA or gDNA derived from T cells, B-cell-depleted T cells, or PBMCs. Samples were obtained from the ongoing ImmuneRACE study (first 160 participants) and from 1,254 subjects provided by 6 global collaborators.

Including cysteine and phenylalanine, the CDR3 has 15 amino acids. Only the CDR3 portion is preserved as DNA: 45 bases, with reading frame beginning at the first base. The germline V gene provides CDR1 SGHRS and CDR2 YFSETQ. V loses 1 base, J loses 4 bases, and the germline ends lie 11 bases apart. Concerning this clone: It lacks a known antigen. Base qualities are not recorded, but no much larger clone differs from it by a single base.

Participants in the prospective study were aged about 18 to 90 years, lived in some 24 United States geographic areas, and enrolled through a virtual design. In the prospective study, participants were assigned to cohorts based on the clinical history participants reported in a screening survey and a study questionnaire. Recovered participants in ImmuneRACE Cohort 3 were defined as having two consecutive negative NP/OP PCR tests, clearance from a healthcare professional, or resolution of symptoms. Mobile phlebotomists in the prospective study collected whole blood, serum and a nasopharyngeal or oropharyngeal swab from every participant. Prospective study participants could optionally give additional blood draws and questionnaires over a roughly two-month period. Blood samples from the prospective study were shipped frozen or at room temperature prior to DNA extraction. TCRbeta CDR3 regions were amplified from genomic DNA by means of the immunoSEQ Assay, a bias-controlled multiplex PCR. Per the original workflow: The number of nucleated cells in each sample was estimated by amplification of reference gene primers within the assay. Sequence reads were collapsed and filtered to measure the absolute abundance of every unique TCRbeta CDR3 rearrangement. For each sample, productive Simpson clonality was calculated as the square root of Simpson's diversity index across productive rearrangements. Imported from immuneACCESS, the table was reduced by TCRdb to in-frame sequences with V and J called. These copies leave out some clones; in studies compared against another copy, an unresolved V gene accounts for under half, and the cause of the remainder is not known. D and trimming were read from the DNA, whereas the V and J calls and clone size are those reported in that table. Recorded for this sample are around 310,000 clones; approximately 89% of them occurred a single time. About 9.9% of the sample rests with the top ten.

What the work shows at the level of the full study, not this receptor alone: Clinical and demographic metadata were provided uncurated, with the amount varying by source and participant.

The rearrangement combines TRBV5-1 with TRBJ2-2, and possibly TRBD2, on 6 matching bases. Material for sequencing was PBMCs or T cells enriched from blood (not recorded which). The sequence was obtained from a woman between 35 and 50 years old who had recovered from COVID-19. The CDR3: CASSLTSRSTGELFF. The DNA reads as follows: TGCGCCAGCAGCTTGACTAGCAGGTCCACCGGGGAGCTGTTTTTT. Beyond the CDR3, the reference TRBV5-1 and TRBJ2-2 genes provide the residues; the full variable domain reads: KAGVTQTPRYLIKTRGQQVTLSCSPISGHRSVSWYQQTPGQGLQFLFEYFSETQRNKGNFPGRFSGRQFSNSRSEMNVSTLELGDSALYLCASSLTSRSTGELFFGEGSRLTVL.